Sequencing of this TCR beta chain was carried out in a study of vaccination and CD4 T cells after COVID-19. Study-level information: Post-vaccine sampling followed dose two by a median roughly 74 days (range 14 to 241).

The Oncomine TCR Beta short-read assay sequenced DNA from cultured CD4+ T cells. From the PCR reads, TCRdb called clonotypes with MiXCR, one entry per CDR3 protein. This table holds under 25,000 distinct CDR3 sequences, about 45% found once. This clonotype appeared a few times. No antigen is known for it. The sample's treatment: approximately 11-day PBMC culture with coronavirus spike peptide pools or control peptides (ViraFEST assay). Antigen-specific T cells were expanded with peptide pools by ViraFEST, and TCRs were then sequenced. Germline V lookup: CDR1 DFQATT, CDR2 SNEGSKA (reference sequence). The V and J ends lost 0 bases and 4 bases respectively, with 12 bases between them. This CDR3 comprises 15 residues.

The sequencing sample was made of cultured CD4+ T cells from blood. The receptor was isolated from a human donor with COVID-19. V and J are TRBV20-1 and TRBJ2-2; D remains ambiguous. DNA for the CDR3: TGCAGTGCTAGAGATGTGGTTTTGAGCACCGGGGAGCTGTTTTTT. Translation gives CSARDVVLSTGELFF.